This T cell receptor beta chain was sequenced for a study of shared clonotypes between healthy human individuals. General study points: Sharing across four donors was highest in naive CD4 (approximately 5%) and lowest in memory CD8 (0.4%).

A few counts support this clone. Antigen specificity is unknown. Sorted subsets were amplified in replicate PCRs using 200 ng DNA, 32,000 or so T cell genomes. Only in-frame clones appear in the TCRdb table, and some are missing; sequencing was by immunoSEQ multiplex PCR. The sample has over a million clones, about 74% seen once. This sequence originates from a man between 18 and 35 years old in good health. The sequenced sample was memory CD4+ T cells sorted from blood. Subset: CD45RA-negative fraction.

CDR3 DNA: TGTGCCAGCAAGACAGGGGTGGCCAATGAGCAGTTCTTC. Protein sequence: CASKTGVANEQFF. V gene TRBV28 combines with J gene TRBJ2-1; 8 bases align to TRBD1. The length of the CDR3 is 13 residues. Germline lookup yields CDR1 MDHEN and CDR2 SYDVKM. The V gene end was trimmed by 7 bases and the J gene end by 6 bases; junction bases not matched to a gene: 5. The full variable domain, in which reference TRBV28 and TRBJ2-1 provide the parts outside the CDR3, is DVKVTQSSRYLVKRTGEKVFLECVQDMDHENMFWYRQDPGLGLRLIYFSYDVKMKEKGDIPEGYSVSREKKERFSLILESASTNQTSMYLCASKTGVANEQFFGPGTRLTVL.